What follows is one TCR beta chain and its context. Its target is not known. This entry comes from a study of cytomegalovirus exposure and HLA in healthy donors. Overall study findings and caveats: Later analysis demonstrated an association between a missense DCLRE1C variant and TCR beta V- and J-gene trimming. An Asian-associated ancestry cluster reportedly showed fewer N-insertions than the approximately 600-donor mean in a later analysis.

The CDR3 spans 16 residues. The V and J ends lost 9 bases and 2 bases respectively, with 23 bases between them. Per the germline V gene, CDR1 is SGHNT and CDR2 is YYREEE (reference sequence). Primers included in the PCR were 60 Vbeta and 13 Jbeta primers. Only in-frame clones appear in the TCRdb table, and some are missing; sequencing was by immunoSEQ multiplex PCR. The sample holds roughly 110,000 clones, around 75% seen once. Although they were nominally healthy when sampled, donors likely had unrecorded immune exposures. The chain links TRBV5-4 to TRBJ2-5; D might be TRBD2 (6 bases). This receptor was obtained from a female donor in good health and CMV-seronegative. Specimen: PBMCs. DNA for the CDR3: TGTGCCACCTCAACCGGGGGAAATTTAATACAAGAGACCCAGTACTTC. It codes for CATSTGGNLIQETQYF.